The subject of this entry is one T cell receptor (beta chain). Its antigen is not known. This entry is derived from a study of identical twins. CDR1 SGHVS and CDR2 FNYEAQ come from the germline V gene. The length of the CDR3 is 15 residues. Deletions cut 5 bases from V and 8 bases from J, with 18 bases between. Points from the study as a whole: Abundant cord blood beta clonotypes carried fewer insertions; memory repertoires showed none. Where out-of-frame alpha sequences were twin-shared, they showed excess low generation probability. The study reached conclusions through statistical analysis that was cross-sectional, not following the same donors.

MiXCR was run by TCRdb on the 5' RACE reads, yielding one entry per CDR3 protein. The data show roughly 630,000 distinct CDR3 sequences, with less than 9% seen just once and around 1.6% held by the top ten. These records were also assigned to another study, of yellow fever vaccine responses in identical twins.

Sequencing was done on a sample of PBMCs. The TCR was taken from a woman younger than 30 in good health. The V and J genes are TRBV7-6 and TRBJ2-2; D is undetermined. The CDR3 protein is CASSAPATLTGELFF. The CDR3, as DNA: TGTGCCAGCAGCGCTCCCGCGACTCTAACTGGGGAGCTGTTTTTT.